The present TCR beta chain was sequenced within a study of blood T cell repertoires in COVID-19. Overall study: The United States, Italy and Spain provided the acute and convalescent COVID-19 samples. PBMCs, B-cell-depleted T cells, or T cells were the source of the cDNA or gDNA that made up the material.

As originally analysed: How many nucleated cells were present was estimated from reference gene primer amplification. This table comes from immunoSEQ multiplex PCR, and its TCRdb copy is limited to in-frame clones, with some not included. The V and J calls and the clone size are those of that table, but D and trimming were determined from the DNA. The top ten clones hold approximately 7.8% of a sample with around 190,000 clones, around 76% of them seen once. During active infection, Seattle patients enrolled and were then monitored through disease. The CDR3 is made up of 17 amino acids. J lost 4 bases, V lost 1 base, and 6 bases had no gene match. Germline CDR1 and CDR2: SGHTA and FQGNSA.

The sequenced sample consisted of peripheral blood. The gene calls are TRBV7-2 and TRBJ1-3; TRBD1 agrees at 11 bases. The TCR sequence derives from a woman aged 55-75 years with COVID-19, enrolled during active disease. CDR3 DNA: TGTGCCAGCAGCTTAGATGGACAGGGGGCGCCGGGAAACACCATATATTTT. Protein product: CASSLDGQGAPGNTIYF.